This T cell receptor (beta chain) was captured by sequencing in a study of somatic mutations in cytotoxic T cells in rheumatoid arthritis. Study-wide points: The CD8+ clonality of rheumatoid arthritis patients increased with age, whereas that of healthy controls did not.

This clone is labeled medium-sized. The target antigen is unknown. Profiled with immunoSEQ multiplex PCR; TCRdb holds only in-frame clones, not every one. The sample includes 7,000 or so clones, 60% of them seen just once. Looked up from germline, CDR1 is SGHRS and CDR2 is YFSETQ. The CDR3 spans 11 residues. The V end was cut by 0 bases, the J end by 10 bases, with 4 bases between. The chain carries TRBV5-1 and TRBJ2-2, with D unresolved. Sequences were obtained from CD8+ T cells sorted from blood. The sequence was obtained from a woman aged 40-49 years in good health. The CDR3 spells CASSLASELFF. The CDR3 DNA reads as TGCGCCAGCAGCTTGGCTTCGGAGCTGTTTTTT.